This T cell receptor (beta chain) was sequenced for a study of cytomegalovirus exposure and HLA in healthy donors. Notes on the study in general: According to a subsequent analysis, TCR clusters from the first cohort were inclined to appear together in the 130 or so validation repertoires. The study labeled roughly 160 TCR beta chains cytomegalovirus-associated. Generally TCR sequences proved uncommon, though certain public TCRs appeared in numerous donors. Reports described diagnosis of cytomegalovirus status by the classifier as highly specific and sensitive.

This CDR3 contains 14 residues. CDR1 SQVTM and CDR2 ANQGSEA come from the germline V gene. V dropped 4 bases and J dropped 1; count of bases not matched to a gene: 3. Assay: immunoSEQ multiplex PCR; the TCRdb copy retains only in-frame clones and omits some. The repertoire has under 350,000 clones, just over 85% of them found once; the top ten carry roughly 0.99%. In the case of this clone: Antigen: not known.

The sequenced material came from PBMCs. The gene calls are TRBV29-1 and TRBJ1-5; 8 bases map to TRBD1. The clonotype was recovered from a woman aged 18-35 years in good health and CMV-seronegative. CDR3 loop: CSVAQGGSNQPQHF. The CDR3 DNA reads TGCAGCGTTGCACAGGGGGGGAGCAATCAGCCCCAGCATTTT.